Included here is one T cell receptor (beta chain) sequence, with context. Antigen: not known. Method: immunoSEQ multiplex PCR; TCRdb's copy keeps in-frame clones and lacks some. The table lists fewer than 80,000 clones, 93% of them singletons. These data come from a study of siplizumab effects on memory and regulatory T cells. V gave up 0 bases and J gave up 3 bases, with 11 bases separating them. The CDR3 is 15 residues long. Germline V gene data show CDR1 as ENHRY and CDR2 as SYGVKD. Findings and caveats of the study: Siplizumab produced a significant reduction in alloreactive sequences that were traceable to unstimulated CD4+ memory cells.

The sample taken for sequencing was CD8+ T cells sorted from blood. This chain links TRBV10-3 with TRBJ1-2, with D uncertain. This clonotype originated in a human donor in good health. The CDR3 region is CAISESKDGDYGYTF. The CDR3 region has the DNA TGTGCCATCAGTGAGTCGAAAGACGGGGACTATGGCTACACCTTC.